These 22 T cell receptor beta chains originate from one sample sequenced in a study of human T cells and chemical hapten exposure. TCRdb redid the calling of the RACE reads with MiXCR, one entry per CDR3 protein. This table holds fewer than 200,000 distinct CDR3 sequences, around 30% found once. Time point: pre-sensitization, week 0. Treatment here: therapeutic diphenylcyclopropenone sensitization with weekly scalp DPC. The specimen comprised whole blood, sampled in connection with sensitization to the hapten diphenylcyclopropenone (DPC). The receptor source for this set is a woman aged 25-40 years with alopecia areata. Some clones in this sample may be carry-over from other donors' samples.

The rearrangement uses TRBV7-9 and TRBJ1-5; no reliable D call. This CDR3 is 12 amino acids long. CDR1 is SEHNR, CDR2 FQNEAQ, per germline (reference sequence). The V end was cut by 2 bases, the J end by 3 bases, with 2 bases between. The CDR3: CASSLINQPQHF. In DNA, the CDR3 is TGTGCCAGCAGCTTAATCAATCAGCCCCAGCATTTT.

This clonotype was counted a few times. The chain couples TRBV28 to TRBJ1-1; 7 positions agree with TRBD1. The CDR3 is 16 residues long. The germline CDR1 and CDR2 sequences are MDHEN and SYDVKM. J gave up 0 bases and V 6 bases, and 10 bases lay outside the gene matches. CDR3 amino acids: CASRGETGLMNTEAFF. The CDR3 nucleotides are TGTGCCAGCAGGGGCGAGACAGGGCTGATGAACACTGAAGCTTTCTTT.

This sequence joins TRBV7-2 and TRBJ2-1; the match to TRBD2 covers 7 bases. Looked up from germline, CDR1 is SGHTA and CDR2 is FQGNSA. J lost 5 bases, V lost 8 bases, and 9 bases had no gene match. The CDR3 is 14 residues long. The CDR3 sequence: CASLRGDSNNEQFF. The CDR3 DNA reads TGTGCCAGCCTACGGGGGGATTCTAACAATGAGCAGTTCTTC.

This clonotype was picked up a small number of times. The chain has TRBV28 and TRBJ1-2, with 7 bases that match TRBD1. The CDR3 totals 13 residues. The V and J ends lost 6 bases and 4 bases, in that order; junction bases with no gene match: 5. Per the germline V gene, CDR1 is MDHEN and CDR2 is SYDVKM. In nucleotides, the CDR3 is TGTGCCAGCAGCCTAACAGGGGCCTATGGCTACACCTTC. It yields the protein CASSLTGAYGYTF.

V is TRBV14 and J is TRBJ2-5; no definite D call. Trimming removed 0 bases at V and 3 bases at J, with 8 bases between. The CDR3 runs to 14 residues. Germline CDR1 reads SGHDN; CDR2 reads FVKESK. The CDR3 is CASSQDRRKETQYF. DNA of the CDR3: TGTGCCAGCAGCCAAGATAGGCGGAAAGAGACCCAGTACTTC.

For the CDR3, the DNA is TGTGCCAGCAGCTTAGGCCTGAAGTGGGACGAGCAGTACTTC. Protein: CASSLGLKWDEQYF. V and J are TRBV11-2 and TRBJ2-7; D call uncertain. V shed 1 base and J shed 5 bases, with 12 bases lying between them. This CDR3 has 14 residues. From germline, CDR1 is SGHAT and CDR2 FQNNGV. The full variable domain, rest sourced from reference TRBV11-2 and TRBJ2-7, is EAGVAQSPRYKIIEKRQSVAFWCNPISGHATLYWYQQILGQGPKLLIQFQNNGVVDDSQLPKDRFSAERLKGVDSTLKIQPAKLEDSAVYLCASSLGLKWDEQYFGPGTRLTVT.

This clonotype occurred once. This chain links TRBV3-1 with TRBJ2-5; 7 bases line up with TRBD2. Germline CDR1 reads LGHDT; CDR2 reads YNNKEL (reference sequence). The length of the CDR3 is 15 residues. With V trimmed by 3 bases and J by 0 bases, 4 bases remained unmatched. The CDR3 is CASSQGTTYQETQYF. The DNA of the CDR3 is TGTGCCAGCAGCCAGGGGACTACGTACCAAGAGACCCAGTACTTC.

This clonotype occurred a few times. V is TRBV28 and J is TRBJ2-5, with 7 bases identical to TRBD1. The CDR3 sequence is 15 residues long. In germline, CDR1 is MDHEN, CDR2 SYDVKM. J lost 4 bases, V lost 6 bases, and 11 bases had no gene match. CDR3 in DNA: TGTGCCAGCAGCCCCGAGGGCAGGGGGTTAGAGACCCAGTACTTC. This gives the protein CASSPEGRGLETQYF.

This clonotype occurred a few times. The rearrangement joins TRBV9 to TRBJ1-1, with a tentative D call TRBD1 (6 bases). This CDR3 comprises 17 residues. The germline V and J ends were trimmed by 0 bases and 0 bases, with 15 bases remaining between them. The germline V gene has CDR1 SGDLS and CDR2 YYNGEE. The CDR3 bases are TGTGCCAGCAGCGTAGGACCAGGGGCAACTATGAACACTGAAGCTTTCTTT. It translates to CASSVGPGATMNTEAFF.

The table lists this clonotype with a few counts. The rearrangement links TRBV28 to TRBJ1-4; D ambiguous. Per the germline V gene, CDR1 is MDHEN and CDR2 is SYDVKM. Trimming shortened V by 10 bases and J by 0 bases, and 3 bases separated the two germline ends. The CDR3 is made up of 11 amino acids. CDR3 sequence reads: CATATNEKLFF. As DNA, the CDR3 is TGTGCCACTGCAACTAATGAAAAACTGTTTTTT. The full variable domain, rest sourced from reference TRBV28 and TRBJ1-4, is DVKVTQSSRYLVKRTGEKVFLECVQDMDHENMFWYRQDPGLGLRLIYFSYDVKMKEKGDIPEGYSVSREKKERFSLILESASTNQTSMYLCATATNEKLFFGSGTQLSVL.

The genes are TRBV7-9 and TRBJ1-5; tentatively, D is TRBD1 (5 bases). Deletions cut 5 bases from V and 10 bases from J, with 12 bases between. The CDR3 is made up of 12 amino acids. Germline CDR1 SEHNR, CDR2 FQNEAQ (reference sequence). This CDR3 reads CASSTYGGPQHF. DNA of the CDR3: TGTGCCAGCAGCACCTATGGGGGTCCCCAGCATTTT.

The chain links TRBV14 to TRBJ2-1; 9 bases agree with TRBD2. Trimming took 0 bases from V and 0 from J; bases not matched to a gene: 12. Germline assignment: CDR1 SGHDN and CDR2 FVKESK. The CDR3 sequence is 20 residues long. CDR3: CASSQDFSGVAGVSYNEQFF. The CDR3 coding sequence is TGTGCCAGCAGCCAAGATTTCTCAGGCGTAGCGGGAGTCTCCTACAATGAGCAGTTCTTC.

The chain combines TRBV7-9 with TRBJ2-7; D is ambiguous. This CDR3 has 12 residues. Germline assignment: CDR1 SEHNR and CDR2 FQNEAQ (reference sequence). Trimming cost V 4 bases and J 3 bases, with 7 bases left between them. In DNA, the CDR3 is TGTGCCAGCAGCTCCGAATTCTACGAGCAGTACTTC. Its translation: CASSSEFYEQYF. Supplemented by reference TRBV7-9 and TRBJ2-7, the full variable domain reads DTGVSQNPRHKITKRGQNVTFRCDPISEHNRLYWYRQTLGQGPEFLTYFQNEAQLEKSRLLSDRFSAERPKGSFSTLEIQRTEQGDSAMYLCASSSEFYEQYFGPGTRLTVT.

This clonotype has just a few counts. The chain combines TRBV9 with TRBJ2-1, with unresolved D. Trimming removed 4 bases from V and 2 bases from J, with 13 bases in between. In germline, CDR1 is SGDLS, CDR2 YYNGEE. CDR3 length: 15 residues. CDR3 region: CASSPSPITYNEQFF. DNA of the CDR3: TGTGCCAGCAGCCCCTCGCCCATCACCTACAATGAGCAGTTCTTC.

This clonotype was counted between two and nine times. The rearrangement joins TRBV6-6 to TRBJ2-5, with D possibly matching TRBD2 (5 bases). The germline V gene encodes CDR1 MNHNY and CDR2 SVGAGI (reference sequence). The CDR3 length is 15 residues. Trimming pared 3 bases from V and 1 base from J, leaving 12 bases between. The CDR3 loop is CASSYSREVQETQYF. In DNA form, the CDR3 reads TGTGCCAGCAGTTATTCCCGGGAAGTCCAAGAGACCCAGTACTTC.

This clonotype has just a few counts. The chain is built from TRBV5-1 and TRBJ2-1; weak D call: TRBD2 (6 bases). CDR3 length: 15 residues. The V gene's germline CDR1 is SGHRS and CDR2 YFSETQ. Trimming pared 0 bases from V and 2 bases from J, leaving 9 bases between. CDR3 amino acids: CASSLDPGAYNEQFF. The CDR3 coding sequence is TGCGCCAGCAGCTTGGATCCGGGAGCCTACAATGAGCAGTTCTTC.

This clonotype was seen more than once but under ten times. V usage is TRBV7-2 and J usage is TRBJ2-5; D possibly corresponds to TRBD1 (6 bases). The CDR3 is made up of 17 amino acids. Trimming removed 3 bases from V and 3 bases from J, with 20 bases in between. CDR1 is SGHTA and CDR2 is FQGNSA in the germline V gene. The CDR3 DNA sequence: TGTGCCAGCAGCTTCCCCTGGGACAAACCCCGAGAAGAGACCCAGTACTTC. The encoded protein is CASSFPWDKPREETQYF.

The V gene is TRBV29-1, the J gene TRBJ1-4; D gene ambiguous. V shed 4 bases and J shed 3 bases, with 9 bases lying between them. The CDR3 covers 13 residues. The germline V gene encodes CDR1 SQVTM and CDR2 ANQGSEA. CDR3 amino acids: CSVGWASNEKLFF. The DNA for the CDR3 is TGCAGCGTTGGTTGGGCCTCTAATGAAAAACTGTTTTTT.

This clonotype has just a few counts. The genes are TRBV7-6 and TRBJ1-4, with 9 bases lining up with TRBD1. This CDR3 is built from 17 residues. Germline CDR1 and CDR2: SGHVS and FNYEAQ. Losses at the gene ends were 5 bases for V and 7 bases for J; bases not matched to a gene: 14. Written as DNA, the CDR3 is TGTGCCAGCAGCGCCGCTCCGGGACAGGGTGAAAGTGAAAAACTGTTTTTT. Its protein is CASSAAPGQGESEKLFF.

The V call is TRBV6-2 or TRBV6-3, the J call TRBJ1-1; D unclear. Trimming removed 0 bases at V and 5 bases at J, with 10 bases between. Germline V gene lookup returns CDR1 MNHEY and CDR2 SVGEGT. The CDR3 covers 14 residues. CDR3 DNA sequence: TGTGCCAGCAGTTACTCGTCGGTGGGGACTGAAGCTTTCTTT. Translated: CASSYSSVGTEAFF.

CDR3 in DNA: TGCGCCAGCAGCCAAGATCCTCAACAGGGGGCAGATACGCAGTATTTT. Amino acids: CASSQDPQQGADTQYF. The V call is TRBV4-1, the J call TRBJ2-3; TRBD1 matches 8 bases. V lost 0 bases to trimming and J lost 4 bases; unmatched junction nucleotides: 6. The germline V gene encodes CDR1 MGHRA and CDR2 YSYEKL. This CDR3 comprises 16 residues.

This clonotype has more than one count but fewer than ten. V is TRBV7-2 and J is TRBJ2-3, with TRBD2 matching 9 bases. This CDR3 comprises 14 residues. V was pared by 5 bases and J by 4 bases, with 4 bases of the junction left unmatched. CDR1 and CDR2 from the germline V gene are SGHTA and FQGNSA. The CDR3 DNA sequence: TGTGCCAGCAGCCAGACTAGCGGCTCAGATACGCAGTATTTT. Translated, it gives CASSQTSGSDTQYF.